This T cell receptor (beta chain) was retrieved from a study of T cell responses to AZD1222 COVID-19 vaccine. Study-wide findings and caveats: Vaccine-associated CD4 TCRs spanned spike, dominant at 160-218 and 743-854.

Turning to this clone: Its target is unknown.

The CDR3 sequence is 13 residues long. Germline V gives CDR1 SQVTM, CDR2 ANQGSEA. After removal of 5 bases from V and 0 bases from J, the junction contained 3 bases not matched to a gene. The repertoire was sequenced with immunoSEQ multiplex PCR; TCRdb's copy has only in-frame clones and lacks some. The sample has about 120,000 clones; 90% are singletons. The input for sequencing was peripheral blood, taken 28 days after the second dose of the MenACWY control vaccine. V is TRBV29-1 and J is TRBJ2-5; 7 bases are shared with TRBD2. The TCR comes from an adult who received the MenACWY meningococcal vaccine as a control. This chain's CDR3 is CSVWRGNQETQYF. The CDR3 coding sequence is TGCAGCGTTTGGCGGGGGAACCAAGAGACCCAGTACTTC.